These 30 T cell receptor beta chains share one sample of origin, sequenced in a study of blood T cell repertoires in COVID-19 (dated by TCRdb to about 2020). Library preparation was by the immunoSEQ multiplex PCR assay. The clones in this table, taken by TCRdb from immuneACCESS, are in-frame only. Not every clone is retained; where verified, under half of the shortfall comes from an unresolved V gene, and the cause of the rest is unknown. A total of more than 65,000 clones appear in this sample, around four fifths of them only once. The leading ten clones occupy approximately 10% of the sample. The sequencing input was peripheral blood. Receptors originate from a woman aged 50 to 60 with acute or convalescent COVID-19.

This clone was seen ten or more times. This chain's CDR3 is CASSQQGQRSSYEQYF. The DNA of the CDR3 is TGTGCCAGCAGTCAACAGGGACAGCGAAGCTCCTACGAGCAGTACTTC. The chain links TRBV27 to TRBJ2-7; 7 bases agree with TRBD1. CDR1 and CDR2 (germline): MNHEY, SMNVEV (reference sequence). V shed 5 bases, J shed 0 bases, and the junction held 10 bases outside the gene matches. The CDR3 is 16 residues long.

The gene calls are TRBV6-5 and TRBJ1-1; tentatively, D is TRBD1 (5 bases). The CDR3 length is 13 residues. Germline values: CDR1 MNHEY, CDR2 SVGAGI. Trimming took off 7 bases at V and 3 bases at J, with 12 bases between the two ends. The CDR3 coding sequence is TGTGCCAGCAATACCTTGGGGCACACTGAAGCTTTCTTT. Amino acids: CASNTLGHTEAFF.

The chain recombines TRBV4-1 with TRBJ2-1; D possibly corresponds to TRBD1 (5 bases). The CDR3 consists of 16 residues. The V end was cut by 0 bases, the J end by 2 bases, with 11 bases between. The V gene's germline CDR1 is MGHRA and CDR2 YSYEKL. This CDR3 reads CASSQDSAGTYNEQFF. CDR3 DNA sequence: TGCGCCAGCAGCCAAGATTCGGCAGGGACCTACAATGAGCAGTTCTTC.

The chain is built from TRBV6-5 and TRBJ1-5, with TRBD1 matching over 8 bases. The ends lost 6 bases at V and 2 bases at J; junction bases unmatched: 6. Germline lookup yields CDR1 MNHEY and CDR2 SVGAGI. The CDR3 spans 15 residues. In DNA form, the CDR3 reads TGTGCCAGCAGCCTACAGGGGGTTGGCAATCAGCCCCAGCATTTT. This sequence encodes CASSLQGVGNQPQHF.

The gene calls are TRBV12-3 or TRBV12-4 and TRBJ2-1; TRBD2 aligns across 8 bases. The V gene end was trimmed by 9 bases and the J gene end by 4 bases; junction bases not matched to a gene: 2. The CDR3 is made up of 12 amino acids. In nucleotides, the CDR3 is TGTGCCAGTACTAGCGGATACAATGAGCAGTTCTTC. This sequence encodes CASTSGYNEQFF.

The gene calls are TRBV10-3 and TRBJ2-5; TRBD1 might be the D (6 bases). Trimming left V 0 bases short and J 0 bases short, with 14 bases between. The CDR3 consists of 17 residues. Germline V gene sequence: CDR1 ENHRY, CDR2 SYGVKD. As DNA, the CDR3 is TGTGCCATCAGTGAGTCGAGGACAGTATCGTACCAAGAGACCCAGTACTTC. Translation gives CAISESRTVSYQETQYF.

The chain employs TRBV5-1 and TRBJ1-1, with D possibly being TRBD1 (6 bases). The V end was cut by 2 bases, the J end by 6 bases, with 8 bases between. The CDR3 runs to 12 residues. Germline CDR1 is SGHRS and CDR2 is YFSETQ. CDR3 DNA: TGCGCCAGCAGCTTTACAGGGTCTGAAGCTTTCTTT. It is translated as CASSFTGSEAFF. Combining the CDR3 with reference TRBV5-1 and TRBJ1-1 gives the whole variable domain KAGVTQTPRYLIKTRGQQVTLSCSPISGHRSVSWYQQTPGQGLQFLFEYFSETQRNKGNFPGRFSGRQFSNSRSEMNVSTLELGDSALYLCASSFTGSEAFFGQGTRLTVV.

This rearrangement joins TRBV11-3 to TRBJ2-7, with D perhaps matching TRBD2 (6 bases). CDR1 and CDR2 (germline): SGHNT, YENEEA. There are 14 residues in the CDR3. The germline V and J ends were trimmed by 5 bases and 7 bases, with 18 bases remaining between them. CDR3 in DNA: TGTGCCAGCAGCCACACTAGCCAAATATGGGAGCAGTACTTC. Its protein is CASSHTSQIWEQYF.

The chain employs TRBV10-3 and TRBJ2-3, with 10 bases lining up with TRBD2. The CDR3 consists of 14 residues. The V gene end was trimmed by 11 bases and the J gene end by 2 bases; junction bases not matched to a gene: 7. Germline CDR1 is ENHRY and CDR2 is SYGVKD. As DNA, the CDR3 is TGTGCCGTCCGGACTAGCGGTTTCACAGATACGCAGTATTTT. Its translation: CAVRTSGFTDTQYF.

The gene calls are TRBV4-2 and TRBJ1-6; TRBD1 might be the D (5 bases). The CDR3 covers 20 residues. V was shortened by 0 bases and J by 0 bases, with 18 bases between the two germline ends. Looked up from germline, CDR1 is LGHNA and CDR2 is YNFKEQ. CDR3 sequence reads: CASSQEAGQEGSSYNSPLHF. CDR3 nucleotides: TGTGCCAGCAGCCAAGAGGCGGGTCAGGAGGGGAGCTCCTATAATTCACCCCTCCACTTT.

The V gene is TRBV5-4, the J gene TRBJ2-7; TRBD1 matches at 7 bases. Germline V gives CDR1 SGHNT, CDR2 YYREEE (reference sequence). The CDR3 has 15 amino acids. V trimming: 2 bases; J trimming: 4 bases; junction bases outside the gene matches: 9. This chain's CDR3 is CASSFDRVSSYEQYF. In nucleotides, the CDR3 is TGTGCCAGCAGCTTTGACAGGGTATCTTCGTACGAGCAGTACTTC.

This chain joins TRBV7-8 and TRBJ1-5; D call uncertain. The CDR3 runs 13 residues. Trimming removed 2 bases at V and 5 bases at J, with 7 bases between. The germline CDR1 and CDR2 sequences are SGHVS and FQNEAQ. This CDR3 is CASSLTGDQPQHF. In DNA, the CDR3 is TGTGCCAGCAGCTTAACGGGAGATCAGCCCCAGCATTTT.

In its sample, this clone was seen once. The conserved phenylalanine or tryptophan normally closing the CDR3 is absent here, so this likely arose from a read error. It is unclear where the CDR3 begins or ends on the DNA, so no DNA is shown, and the CDR3 is as TCRdb lists it. V and J are TRBV6-5 and TRBJ1-6; TRBD1 is the table's D call and was not checked against the DNA. From its first to its last residue, the CDR3 has 10 amino acids. Germline assignment: CDR1 MNHEY and CDR2 SVGAGI. The CDR3 is CASLDREALV.

V usage is TRBV6-5 and J usage is TRBJ2-7; 11 bases agree with TRBD2. Trimming cost V 6 bases and J 5 bases; bases outside gene matches: 6. The CDR3 sequence is 14 residues long. The germline CDR1 and CDR2 sequences are MNHEY and SVGAGI. In DNA form, the CDR3 reads TGTGCCAGCAGACTAGCGGGAGAATCAAACGAGCAGTACTTC. Its protein is CASRLAGESNEQYF.

This clone showed up just once. V gene TRBV19 combines with J gene TRBJ2-1, with TRBD2 matching over 13 bases. The V segment lost 1 base and the J segment 3 bases; nucleotides outside the gene matches: 12. The CDR3 sequence is 20 residues long. Looked up from germline, CDR1 is LNHDA and CDR2 is SQIVND (reference sequence). This CDR3 reads CASSIGPITSGRAFYNEQFF. In DNA, the CDR3 is TGTGCCAGTAGTATAGGACCGATAACTAGCGGGAGGGCCTTCTACAATGAGCAGTTCTTC.

The rearrangement uses TRBV2 and TRBJ2-7; 11 bases map to TRBD2. V trimming: 6 bases; J trimming: 12 bases; junction bases outside the gene matches: 7. Germline CDR1 SNHLY, CDR2 FYNNEI. This CDR3 has 12 residues. CDR3 DNA sequence: TGTGCCAGCAGCGAAACTAGCGGGGGTGTGTACTTC. It translates to CASSETSGGVYF.

This sequence joins TRBV9 and TRBJ1-2, with 7 bases that match TRBD1. The CDR3 loop spans 15 amino acids. Germline assignment: CDR1 SGDLS and CDR2 YYNGEE. Losses at the gene ends were 0 bases for V and 7 bases for J; bases not matched to a gene: 9. CDR3 nucleotide sequence: TGTGCCAGCAGCGTAGCTGTCAGGGGGATTGTTGGCTACACCTTC. Translating it yields CASSVAVRGIVGYTF.

The rearrangement uses TRBV7-2 and TRBJ2-5; 7 bases map to TRBD1. Per the germline V gene, CDR1 is SGHTA and CDR2 is FQGNSA. The CDR3 has 13 residues. J gave up 3 bases and V 5 bases, and 3 bases lay outside the gene matches. The chain's CDR3 is CASSLDREETQYF. The CDR3 DNA is TGTGCCAGCAGCCTTGACAGGGAAGAGACCCAGTACTTC. Full variable domain (rest looked up from reference TRBV7-2 and TRBJ2-5): GAGVSQSPSNKVTEKGKDVELRCDPISGHTALYWYRQSLGQGLEFLIYFQGNSAPDKSGLPSDRFSAERTGGSVSTLTIQRTQQEDSAVYLCASSLDREETQYFGPGTRLLVL.

The chain couples TRBV5-4 to TRBJ2-2; 8 nucleotides match TRBD1. The ends lost 0 bases at V and 5 bases at J; junction bases unmatched: 6. Germline V gene sequence: CDR1 SGHNT, CDR2 YYREEE (reference sequence). CDR3 length: 16 amino acids. CDR3 DNA sequence: TGTGCCAGCAGCTTGGACCACAGGGGGAGTACCGGGGAGCTGTTTTTT. Its translation: CASSLDHRGSTGELFF. The full variable domain, completed using reference TRBV5-4 and TRBJ2-2, is ETGVTQSPTHLIKTRGQQVTLRCSSQSGHNTVSWYQQALGQGPQFIFQYYREEENGRGNFPPRFSGLQFPNYSSELNVNALELDDSALYLCASSLDHRGSTGELFFGEGSRLTVL.

This chain connects TRBV3-1 (or the pseudogene TRBV3-2) to TRBJ2-2, with a weak D call TRBD1 (5 bases). The CDR3 runs to 17 residues. Per germline, CDR1 LGHDT and CDR2 YNNKEL (reference sequence). The V gene lost 5 bases and the J gene lost 0 bases, with 16 bases spanning the gap. In DNA form, the CDR3 reads TGTGCCAGCAGCGATCCCAGGGCAGGGCCGAACACCGGGGAGCTGTTTTTT. It translates to CASSDPRAGPNTGELFF.

The CDR3 DNA follows: TGCGCCAGCAGCTTGTCGACAGCTAAAAACATTCAGTACTTC. It encodes CASSLSTAKNIQYF. V and J are TRBV5-1 and TRBJ2-4, with D possibly matching TRBD1 (5 bases). V dropped 1 base and J dropped 4 bases, with 9 bases sitting between them. The length of the CDR3 is 14 residues. Germline V gene lookup returns CDR1 SGHRS and CDR2 YFSETQ.

Regarding this clone: Other DNA sequences in the same sample also yield this CDR3. The chain uses TRBV4-2 and TRBJ1-1, with a tentative D call TRBD1 (6 bases). V shed 0 bases and J shed 2 bases, with 16 bases lying between them. This CDR3 is built from 17 residues. Germline CDR1 is LGHNA and CDR2 is YNFKEQ. CDR3 sequence: CASSQDPPDSLNTEAFF. Here the CDR3 DNA reads TGTGCCAGCAGCCAAGATCCCCCGGACAGTCTAAACACTGAAGCTTTCTTT.

The gene calls are TRBV9 and TRBJ2-5; D is possibly TRBD2 (7 bases). Between the trimmed V and J ends, which lost 0 bases and 1 base, there was a span of 13 bases. CDR3 length equals 16 residues. Germline CDR1 SGDLS, CDR2 YYNGEE. CDR3 region: CASSVEGGDFQETQYF. CDR3 DNA sequence: TGTGCCAGCAGCGTAGAGGGGGGGGACTTCCAAGAGACCCAGTACTTC.

This chain links TRBV2 with TRBJ1-5, with D possibly being TRBD1 (6 bases). V was clipped by 3 bases and J by 5 bases, with 14 bases between them. The CDR3 length is 15 residues. The germline V gene encodes CDR1 SNHLY and CDR2 FYNNEI. The CDR3 region is CASSDQTGYDQPQHF. As DNA, the CDR3 is TGTGCCAGCAGTGATCAAACAGGGTACGATCAGCCCCAGCATTTT.

The chain is built from TRBV7-2 and TRBJ2-7; the D gene is possibly TRBD2 (6 bases). V dropped 2 bases and J dropped 3 bases, with 11 bases sitting between them. This CDR3 spans 14 amino acids. Germline V gene sequence: CDR1 SGHTA, CDR2 FQGNSA. The CDR3: CASSLTPSDYEQYF. The CDR3 DNA sequence: TGTGCCAGCAGCTTAACTCCTAGCGACTACGAGCAGTACTTC.

The chain links TRBV3-1 (or the pseudogene TRBV3-2) to TRBJ1-5; TRBD1 agrees at 7 bases. This CDR3 region has 15 residues. The V segment lost 3 bases and the J segment 2 bases; nucleotides outside the gene matches: 4. The germline V gene encodes CDR1 LGHDT and CDR2 YNNKEL (reference sequence). The DNA of the CDR3 is TGTGCCAGCAGCCATAGACAGGGAGGCAATCAGCCCCAGCATTTT. It translates to CASSHRQGGNQPQHF.

The chain employs TRBV4-2 and TRBJ2-1, with D unclear. Germline V gene lookup returns CDR1 LGHNA and CDR2 YNFKEQ. With 0 bases removed from V and 6 bases from J, the gap between germline ends came to 15 bases. This CDR3 region has 16 residues. CDR3 in DNA: TGTGCCAGCAGCCAAGATCTACTCTCCCCCCTCAATGAGCAGTTCTTC. As protein: CASSQDLLSPLNEQFF.

The chain recombines TRBV6-6 with TRBJ2-3; no reliable D call. Germline values: CDR1 MNHNY, CDR2 SVGAGI (reference sequence). Between the trimmed V and J ends, which lost 2 bases and 4 bases, there was a span of 4 bases. The CDR3 covers 12 residues. The CDR3 DNA reads TGTGCCAGCAGTTACGTCGCAGATACGCAGTATTTT. Translating it yields CASSYVADTQYF.

The V gene is TRBV12-5, the J gene TRBJ2-1; tentatively, D is TRBD1 (6 bases). The CDR3 has 18 amino acids. The V gene's germline CDR1 is LGHNT and CDR2 FRNRAP. Trimming shortened V by 4 bases and J by 0 bases, and 19 bases separated the two germline ends. CDR3 sequence: CASGSTQGLGSSYNEQFF. CDR3 nucleotide sequence: TGTGCTAGTGGTTCAACTCAGGGGTTAGGGAGCTCCTACAATGAGCAGTTCTTC.

J is TRBJ2-3 and V is TRBV7-2; 12 bases map to TRBD2. CDR1 and CDR2 (germline): SGHTA, FQGNSA. The CDR3 runs to 16 residues. After removal of 5 bases from V and 4 bases from J, the junction contained 7 bases not matched to a gene. The CDR3 coding sequence is TGTGCCAGCAGCAAGAACCTAGCGGGAGGGGCAGATACGCAGTATTTT. This codes for CASSKNLAGGADTQYF.